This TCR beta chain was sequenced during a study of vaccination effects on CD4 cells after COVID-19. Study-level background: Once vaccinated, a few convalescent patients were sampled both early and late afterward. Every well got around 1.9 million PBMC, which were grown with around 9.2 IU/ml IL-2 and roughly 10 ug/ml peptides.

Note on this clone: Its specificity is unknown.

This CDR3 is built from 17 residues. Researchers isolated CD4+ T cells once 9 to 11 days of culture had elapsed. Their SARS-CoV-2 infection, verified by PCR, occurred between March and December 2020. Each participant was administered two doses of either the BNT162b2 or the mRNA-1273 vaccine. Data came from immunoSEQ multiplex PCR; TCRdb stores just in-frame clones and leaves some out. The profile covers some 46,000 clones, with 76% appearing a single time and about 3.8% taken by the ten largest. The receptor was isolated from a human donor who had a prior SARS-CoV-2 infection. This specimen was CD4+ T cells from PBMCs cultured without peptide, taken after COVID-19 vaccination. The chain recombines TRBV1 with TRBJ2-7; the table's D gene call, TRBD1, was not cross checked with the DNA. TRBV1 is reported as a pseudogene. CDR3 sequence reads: CTSSLPRRDMPYYEQYF. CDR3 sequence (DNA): TGCACCAGCAGCCTCCCCCGCCGGGACATGCCCTACTACGAGCAGTACTTC.